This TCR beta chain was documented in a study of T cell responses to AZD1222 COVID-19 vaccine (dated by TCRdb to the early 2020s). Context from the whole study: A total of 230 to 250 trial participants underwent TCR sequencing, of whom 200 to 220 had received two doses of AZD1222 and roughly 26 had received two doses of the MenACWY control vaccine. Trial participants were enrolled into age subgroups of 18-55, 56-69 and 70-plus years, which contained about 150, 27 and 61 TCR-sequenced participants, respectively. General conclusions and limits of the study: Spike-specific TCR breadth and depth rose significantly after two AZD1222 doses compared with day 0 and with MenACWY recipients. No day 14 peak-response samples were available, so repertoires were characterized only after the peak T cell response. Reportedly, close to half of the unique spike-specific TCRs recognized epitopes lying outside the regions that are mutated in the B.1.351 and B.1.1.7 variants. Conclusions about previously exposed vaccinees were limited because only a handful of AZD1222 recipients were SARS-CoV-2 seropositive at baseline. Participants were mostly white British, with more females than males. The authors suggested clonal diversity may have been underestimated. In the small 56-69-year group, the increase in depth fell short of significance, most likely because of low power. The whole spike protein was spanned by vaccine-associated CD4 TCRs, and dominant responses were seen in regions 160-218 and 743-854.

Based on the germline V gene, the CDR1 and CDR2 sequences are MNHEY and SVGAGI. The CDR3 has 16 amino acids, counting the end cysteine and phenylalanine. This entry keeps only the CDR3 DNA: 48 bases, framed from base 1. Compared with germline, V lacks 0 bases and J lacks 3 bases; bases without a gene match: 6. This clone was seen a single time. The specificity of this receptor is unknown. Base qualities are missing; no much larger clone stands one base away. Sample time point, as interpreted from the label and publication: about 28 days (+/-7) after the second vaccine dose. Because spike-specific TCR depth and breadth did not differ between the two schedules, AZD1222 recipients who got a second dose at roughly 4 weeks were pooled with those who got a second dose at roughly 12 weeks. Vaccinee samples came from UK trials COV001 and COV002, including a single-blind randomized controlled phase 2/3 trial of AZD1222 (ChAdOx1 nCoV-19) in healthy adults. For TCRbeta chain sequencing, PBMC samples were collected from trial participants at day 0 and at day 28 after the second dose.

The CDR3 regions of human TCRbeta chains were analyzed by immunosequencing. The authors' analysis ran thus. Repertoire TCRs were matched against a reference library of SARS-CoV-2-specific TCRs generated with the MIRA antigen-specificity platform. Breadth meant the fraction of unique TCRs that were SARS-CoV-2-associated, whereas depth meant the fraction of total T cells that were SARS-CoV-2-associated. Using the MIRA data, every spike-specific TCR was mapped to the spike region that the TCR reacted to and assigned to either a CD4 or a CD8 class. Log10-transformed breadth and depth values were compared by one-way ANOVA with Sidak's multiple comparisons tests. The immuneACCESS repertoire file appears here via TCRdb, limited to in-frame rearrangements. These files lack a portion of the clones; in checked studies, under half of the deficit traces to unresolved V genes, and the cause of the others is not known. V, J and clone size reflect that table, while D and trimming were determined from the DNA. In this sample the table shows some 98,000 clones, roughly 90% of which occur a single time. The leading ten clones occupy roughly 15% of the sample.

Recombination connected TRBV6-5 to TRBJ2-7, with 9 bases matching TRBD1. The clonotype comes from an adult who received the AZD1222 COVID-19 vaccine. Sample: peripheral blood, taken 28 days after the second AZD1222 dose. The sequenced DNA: TGTGCCAGCAGTTACTCCCCGGACAGGGGAAGCTACGAGCAGTACTTC. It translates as CASSYSPDRGSYEQYF.